A single sample gave rise to the 3 T cell receptor beta chains below, sequenced in a study of T-cell reconstitution after alpha-beta-depleted transplantation in children. Library preparation (for TCRbeta) was performed with unique molecular identifiers. Each CDR3 protein gets one entry after TCRdb re-called the PCR reads with MiXCR. The data show just under 350,000 distinct CDR3 sequences, about 17% seen once. Sequences were derived from PBMCs, mostly from graft donor cells, sampled 360 days after TCRalphabeta/CD19-depleted stem cell transplant. The origin of the receptors is a male patient aged 2-15 years who had a stem cell transplant for acute lymphoblastic leukemia, so the T cells may come from the graft donor.

This clonotype has at least ten counts. V is TRBV12-3 or TRBV12-4 and J is TRBJ2-1, with 7 bases identical to TRBD2. The CDR3 is made up of 16 amino acids. After removal of 5 bases from V and 8 bases from J, the junction contained 15 bases not matched to a gene. DNA of the CDR3: TGTGCCAGCAGTCTAAACGGCGGGAGTTGCTCTTATGAGCAGTTCTTC. This sequence encodes CASSLNGGSCSYEQFF.

This clonotype was recorded many times. The CDR3 loop is CASSVSRLAELYEQYF. The CDR3 bases are TGTGCCAGCAGCGTATCCCGACTAGCGGAGCTCTACGAGCAGTACTTC. The gene calls are TRBV9 and TRBJ2-7, with 9 positions matching TRBD2. The V and J ends lost 1 base and 3 bases, in that order; junction bases with no gene match: 8. The CDR3 totals 16 residues. Germline assignment: CDR1 SGDLS and CDR2 YYNGEE.

This chain uses TRBV20-1 with TRBJ2-3; D might be TRBD2 (6 bases). Trimming cost V 6 bases and J 7 bases, with 17 bases left between them. The CDR3 runs to 13 residues. The V gene's germline CDR1 is DFQATT and CDR2 SNEGSKA (reference sequence). DNA of the CDR3: TGCAGTGCGAGCCGGGACTTCCTCTATACGCAGTATTTT. Protein sequence: CSASRDFLYTQYF.